This T cell receptor beta chain comes out of a study of control samples from healthy donors and cancer patients. TCRdb's table, derived via immunoSEQ multiplex PCR, lists solely in-frame clones and lacks some. The sample comprises fewer than 200,000 clones, around nine tenths of which are singletons, and 12% rests with the top ten. The V gene end was trimmed by 4 bases and the J gene end by 1 base; junction bases not matched to a gene: 6. The CDR3 has 16 amino acids. CDR1 is SNHLY and CDR2 is FYNNEI in the germline V gene. This sequence joins TRBV2 and TRBJ2-1; TRBD2 agrees at 8 bases. Specimen: blood. The receptor was derived from a man younger than 45 in good health. CDR3 sequence (DNA): TGTGCCAGCAGTGCTGGCGGCGGGGGGTCCTACAATGAGCAGTTCTTC. It translates to CASSAGGGGSYNEQFF.